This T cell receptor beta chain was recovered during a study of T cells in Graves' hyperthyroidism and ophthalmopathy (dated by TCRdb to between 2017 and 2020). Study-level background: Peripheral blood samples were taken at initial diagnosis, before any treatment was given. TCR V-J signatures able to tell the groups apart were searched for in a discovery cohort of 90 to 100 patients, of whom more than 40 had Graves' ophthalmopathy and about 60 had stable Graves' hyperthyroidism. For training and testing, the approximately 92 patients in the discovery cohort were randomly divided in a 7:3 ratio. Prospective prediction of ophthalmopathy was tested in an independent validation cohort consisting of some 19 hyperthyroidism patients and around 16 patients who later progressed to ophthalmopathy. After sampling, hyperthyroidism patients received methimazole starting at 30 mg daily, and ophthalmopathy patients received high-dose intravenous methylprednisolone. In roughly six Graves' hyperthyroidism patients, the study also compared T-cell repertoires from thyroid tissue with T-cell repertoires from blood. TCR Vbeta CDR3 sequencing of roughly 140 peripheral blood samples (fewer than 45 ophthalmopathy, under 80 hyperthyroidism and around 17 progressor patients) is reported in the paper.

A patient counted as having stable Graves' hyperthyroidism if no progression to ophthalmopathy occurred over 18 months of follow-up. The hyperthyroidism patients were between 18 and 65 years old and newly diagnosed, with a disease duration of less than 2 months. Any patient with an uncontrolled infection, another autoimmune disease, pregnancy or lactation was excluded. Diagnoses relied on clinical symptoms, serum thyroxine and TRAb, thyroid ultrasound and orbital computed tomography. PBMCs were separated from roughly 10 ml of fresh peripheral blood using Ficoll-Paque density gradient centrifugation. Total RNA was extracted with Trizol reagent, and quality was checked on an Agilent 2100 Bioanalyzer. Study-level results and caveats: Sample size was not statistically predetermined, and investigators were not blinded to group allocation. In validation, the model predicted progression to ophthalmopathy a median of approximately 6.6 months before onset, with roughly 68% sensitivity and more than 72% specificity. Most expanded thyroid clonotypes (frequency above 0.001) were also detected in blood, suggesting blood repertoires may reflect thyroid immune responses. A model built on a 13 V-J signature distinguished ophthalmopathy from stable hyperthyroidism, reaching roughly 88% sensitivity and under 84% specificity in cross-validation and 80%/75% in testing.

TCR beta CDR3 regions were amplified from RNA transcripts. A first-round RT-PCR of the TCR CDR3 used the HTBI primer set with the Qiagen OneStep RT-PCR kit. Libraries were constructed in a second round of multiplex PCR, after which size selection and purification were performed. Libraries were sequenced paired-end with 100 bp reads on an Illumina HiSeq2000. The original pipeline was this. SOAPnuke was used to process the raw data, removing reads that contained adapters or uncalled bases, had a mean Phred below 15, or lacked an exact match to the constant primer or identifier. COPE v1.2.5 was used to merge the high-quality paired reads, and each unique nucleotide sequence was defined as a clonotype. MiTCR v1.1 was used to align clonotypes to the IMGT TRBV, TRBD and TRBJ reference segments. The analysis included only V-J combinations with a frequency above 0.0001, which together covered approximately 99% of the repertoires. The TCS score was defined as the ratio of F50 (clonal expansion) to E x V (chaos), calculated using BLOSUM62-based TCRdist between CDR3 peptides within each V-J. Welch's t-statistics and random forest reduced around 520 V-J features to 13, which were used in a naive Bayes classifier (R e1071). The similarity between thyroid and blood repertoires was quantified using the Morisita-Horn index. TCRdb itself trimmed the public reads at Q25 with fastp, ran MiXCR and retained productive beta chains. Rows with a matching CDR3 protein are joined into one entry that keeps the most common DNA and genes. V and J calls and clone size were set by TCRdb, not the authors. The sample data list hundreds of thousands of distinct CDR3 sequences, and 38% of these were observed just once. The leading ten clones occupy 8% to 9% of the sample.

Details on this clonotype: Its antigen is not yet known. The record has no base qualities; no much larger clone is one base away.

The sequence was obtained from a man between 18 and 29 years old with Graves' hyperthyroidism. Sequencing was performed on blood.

The CDR3: CASPRPAGDTQYF. The DNA is TGTGCCAGCCCTCGGCCGGCGGGGGATACGCAGTATTTT. This sequence uses TRBV2 and TRBJ2-3; TRBD2 is a possible D gene, resting on 6 matching bases. CDR1 and CDR2 (SNHLY, FYNNEI) derive from the germline V gene. There are 13 amino acids in the CDR3, from cysteine to phenylalanine inclusive. Of all the DNA, just the CDR3 is kept, 39 bases in frame from base 1. The trim is 8 bases for V and 6 bases for J, with a gap of 15 bases between the germline ends.